This T cell receptor beta chain was identified during a study of T cell clonotyping in hematopoietic cell transplantation. This clone was seen a few times. Its specificity is unknown. Produced via immunoSEQ multiplex PCR; TCRdb's table is partial and in-frame only. Of fewer than 25,000 clones in the sample, 65% to 80% were seen once. The CDR3 runs to 15 residues. Germline-derived CDR1 and CDR2 are GTSNPN and SVGIG (reference sequence). Deletions cut 0 bases from V and 4 bases from J, with 12 bases between. Study conclusions and caveats: Few recipient clonotypes overlapped donors; over 97% were de novo at given depth. Recipient TCR diversity dropped after transplant; expanded clonotypes rose from day 30 to 180.

This TCR was sampled from a man in his fifties or sixties in good health. Some clones in this sample may be carry-over from other donors' samples. The gene calls are TRBV30 and TRBJ2-2; unclear D gene. The specimen was peripheral blood mononuclear cells. DNA for the CDR3: TGTGCCTGGAGTGTACAGAGGTTCACCACCGGGGAGCTGTTTTTT. Its protein is CAWSVQRFTTGELFF.